Following are 27 T cell receptor beta chains from one sample sequenced in a study of cytomegalovirus exposure and HLA in healthy donors. The PCR used 60 Vbeta and 13 Jbeta primers. The assay was immunoSEQ multiplex PCR, and TCRdb's table has in-frame clones only and misses some. This sample has around 200,000 clones, with 65% to 90% found just once. Sequencing was done on a sample of PBMCs. These receptors were collected from a girl aged 2-10 years in good health and CMV-seropositive.

V usage is TRBV19 and J usage is TRBJ2-7; no firm D call. Trimming shortened V by 6 bases and J by 3 bases, and 6 bases separated the two germline ends. Looked up from germline, CDR1 is LNHDA and CDR2 is SQIVND (reference sequence). The CDR3 extends over 11 amino acids. CDR3 in amino acids: CASSLGYEQYF. For the CDR3, the DNA is TGTGCCAGTAGCCTCGGCTACGAGCAGTACTTC.

There are a few counts of this clone. The J gene is TRBJ1-6, the V gene TRBV6-5, with a possible D match to TRBD1 (6 bases). V lost 0 bases and J lost 10, with 16 bases in between. This CDR3 has 16 amino acids. The V gene's germline CDR1 is MNHEY and CDR2 SVGAGI. DNA for the CDR3: TGTGCCAGCAGTTACTCAGGGGGAGATGGTCCGTCACCCCTCCACTTT. This sequence encodes CASSYSGGDGPSPLHF.

The chain carries TRBV10-3 and TRBJ2-1; a possible D gene is TRBD2 (6 bases). V gave up 4 bases and J gave up 8 bases, with 6 bases separating them. This CDR3 contains 11 residues. Germline CDR1 reads ENHRY; CDR2 reads SYGVKD. Written as DNA, the CDR3 is TGTGCCATCAGTGGGAGGGATGAGCAGTTCTTC. This encodes CAISGRDEQFF.

The rearrangement links TRBV28 to TRBJ2-3, with 9 bases aligning to TRBD2. The ends lost 2 bases at V and 6 bases at J; junction bases unmatched: 9. This CDR3 contains 16 residues. CDR1 and CDR2 (germline): MDHEN, SYDVKM. The CDR3 region is CASSLAKREAGDTQYF. CDR3 in DNA: TGTGCCAGCAGTTTAGCTAAGCGGGAGGCCGGGGATACGCAGTATTTT.

The chain has TRBV27 and TRBJ1-2, with D tentatively TRBD1 (5 bases). The CDR3 consists of 15 residues. The V gene lost 3 bases and the J gene lost 3 bases, with 14 bases spanning the gap. CDR1 MNHEY and CDR2 SMNVEV come from the germline V gene (reference sequence). CDR3 amino acids: CASSFLGALDYGYTF. The CDR3 nucleotides are TGTGCCAGCAGTTTTCTAGGGGCTCTAGACTATGGCTACACCTTC.

The rearrangement links TRBV5-1 to TRBJ1-2; 10 bases map to TRBD1. The CDR3 runs 15 residues. CDR1 SGHRS and CDR2 YFSETQ come from the germline V gene. J gave up 8 bases and V 4 bases, and 11 bases lay outside the gene matches. CDR3 sequence (DNA): TGCGCCAGCAGCGGGCCCGACAGGGGGCAGCGGGGCTACACCTTC. Its protein product is CASSGPDRGQRGYTF.

This clone turned up a few times. This rearrangement joins TRBV6-1 to TRBJ2-1, with D possibly matching TRBD1 (5 bases). This CDR3 is 15 amino acids long. Germline V gene sequence: CDR1 MNHNS, CDR2 SASEGT. V lost 5 bases to trimming and J lost 2 bases, with 13 bases between them. CDR3 loop: CASSIAQGPYNEQFF. CDR3 DNA: TGTGCCAGCAGTATAGCCCAGGGCCCCTACAATGAGCAGTTCTTC.

The chain couples TRBV5-1 to TRBJ2-3; 8 bases align to TRBD1. This CDR3 spans 13 amino acids. J lost 4 bases, V lost 3 bases, and 1 base had no gene match. The germline gives CDR1 SGHRS, CDR2 YFSETQ. The CDR3 coding sequence is TGCGCCAGCAGCTCGACAGGGGCAGATACGCAGTATTTT. It yields the protein CASSSTGADTQYF.

The chain recombines TRBV6-5 with TRBJ1-2; unclear D gene. Germline CDR1 MNHEY, CDR2 SVGAGI. This CDR3 is 15 amino acids long. The ends were cut back, 0 bases at V and 0 bases at J, with 8 bases in the middle. The CDR3 protein is CASSYSGGSNYGYTF. In DNA form, the CDR3 reads TGTGCCAGCAGTTACTCGGGAGGGTCTAACTATGGCTACACCTTC.

The V call is TRBV9, the J call TRBJ1-1; the D is unclear. Per germline, CDR1 SGDLS and CDR2 YYNGEE. The CDR3 sequence is 15 residues long. V was pared by 0 bases and J by 0 bases, with 9 bases between. The CDR3 loop reads CASSVAEILNTEAFF. The DNA of the CDR3 is TGTGCCAGCAGCGTAGCTGAGATCCTGAACACTGAAGCTTTCTTT.

V gene TRBV6-5 combines with J gene TRBJ2-1, with TRBD1 as a possible D gene (5 bases). The germline gives CDR1 MNHEY, CDR2 SVGAGI. CDR3 length equals 15 residues. The germline V and J ends were trimmed by 0 bases and 7 bases, with 13 bases remaining between them. CDR3 in DNA: TGTGCCAGCAGTTACTCCCAGGGCAATATGAATGAGCAGTTCTTC. Protein sequence: CASSYSQGNMNEQFF.

The J gene is TRBJ2-1, the V gene TRBV5-4; 12 bases fit TRBD2. The germline V gene encodes CDR1 SGHNT and CDR2 YYREEE (reference sequence). This CDR3 comprises 15 residues. J was trimmed by 4 bases and V by 5 bases; bases with no gene match: 4. The CDR3 spells CASRDGLAGYNEQFF. The CDR3 DNA reads TGTGCCAGCAGGGATGGACTAGCGGGATACAATGAGCAGTTCTTC. Based on the CDR3 plus reference TRBV5-4 and TRBJ2-1, the full variable domain is ETGVTQSPTHLIKTRGQQVTLRCSSQSGHNTVSWYQQALGQGPQFIFQYYREEENGRGNFPPRFSGLQFPNYSSELNVNALELDDSALYLCASRDGLAGYNEQFFGPGTRLTVL.

The rearrangement links TRBV5-1 to TRBJ2-7; 7 bases map to TRBD1. The CDR3 has 15 amino acids. Germline CDR1 SGHRS, CDR2 YFSETQ. The junction had 11 bases not matched to a gene; V was cut back by 7 bases and J by 1 base. In DNA, the CDR3 is TGCGCCAGCTCCGTTGGTAGGGGGCCGTCCTACGAGCAGTACTTC. It translates to CASSVGRGPSYEQYF.

The CDR3 sequence is CASSGGQGPNYGYTF. DNA of the CDR3: TGTGCCAGCAGCGGGGGACAGGGGCCTAACTATGGCTACACCTTC. The chain couples TRBV9 to TRBJ1-2, with TRBD1 matching over 10 bases. The CDR3 contains 15 residues. J lost 0 bases, V lost 3 bases, and 2 bases had no gene match. Germline CDR1 and CDR2: SGDLS and YYNGEE.

The chain is built from TRBV11-2 and TRBJ1-4; no reliable D call. The CDR3 is 14 residues long. Deletions cut 7 bases from V and 12 bases from J, with 21 bases between. Per the germline V gene, CDR1 is SGHAT and CDR2 is FQNNGV. CDR3 loop: CASTRSPFWEELFF. The CDR3 DNA reads TGTGCCAGCACCCGAAGTCCATTCTGGGAGGAACTGTTTTTT. The entire variable domain, with the rest obtained from reference TRBV11-2 and TRBJ1-4, is as follows: EAGVAQSPRYKIIEKRQSVAFWCNPISGHATLYWYQQILGQGPKLLIQFQNNGVVDDSQLPKDRFSAERLKGVDSTLKIQPAKLEDSAVYLCASTRSPFWEELFFGSGTQLSVL.

The chain links TRBV27 to TRBJ2-3, with D uncertain. The CDR3 is made up of 17 amino acids. V lost 0 bases and J lost 2, with 15 bases in between. Germline V gives CDR1 MNHEY, CDR2 SMNVEV (reference sequence). The CDR3 region is CASSLSVYGLNTDTQYF. The CDR3 nucleotides read TGTGCCAGCAGTTTATCGGTGTACGGGTTAAACACAGATACGCAGTATTTT.

This clone was recorded a few times. Germline is not matched at one junction end, which may reflect a read error. The chain uses TRBV5-1 and TRBJ1-2; the D gene is possibly TRBD1 (5 bases). The CDR3 extends over 15 amino acids. Germline V CDR1 and CDR2: SGHRS, YFSETQ. CDR3 sequence: CASRLGAEGPYGYTF. CDR3 DNA sequence: TGCGCCAGCAGATTGGGAGCGGAGGGACCCTATGGCTACACCTTC.

In its sample, this clone was seen a few times. The V and J genes are TRBV6-6 and TRBJ2-3, with D tentatively TRBD2 (5 bases). Germline V gene data show CDR1 as MNHNY and CDR2 as SVGAGI (reference sequence). The CDR3 is 16 residues long. Trimming removed 2 bases from V and 0 bases from J, with 12 bases in between. The CDR3 nucleotides are TGTGCCAGCAGTTACGGACCGCGGGTGAGCACAGATACGCAGTATTTT. This codes for CASSYGPRVSTDTQYF.

V and J are TRBV15 and TRBJ1-6, with D possibly being TRBD1 (6 bases). Germline V gene data show CDR1 as LNHNV and CDR2 as YYDKDF (reference sequence). The ends were cut back, 0 bases at V and 0 bases at J, with 15 bases in the middle. The CDR3 runs 19 residues. Here the CDR3 DNA reads TGTGCCACCAGCAGAGACCTACAGGGTGAAGGCTCCTATAATTCACCCCTCCACTTT. It translates to CATSRDLQGEGSYNSPLHF.

Notes on this clone: One end of the junction varies from germline; a read error may be responsible. The rearrangement uses TRBV9 and TRBJ2-7; no clear D gene. Germline V gene lookup returns CDR1 SGDLS and CDR2 YYNGEE. This CDR3 has 13 amino acids. The DNA of the CDR3 is TGTGCCAGCAGCCCAGGCCCCTCCTCCGAGCAGTACTTC. This sequence encodes CASSPGPSSEQYF.

The genes are TRBV19 and TRBJ1-2; possible D gene TRBD1, 6 bases. CDR1 and CDR2 from the germline V gene are LNHDA and SQIVND (reference sequence). V was cut by 7 bases and J by 2 bases, with 17 bases left in between. CDR3 length: 15 residues. CDR3 protein: CASTQTGTANYGYTF. The CDR3 DNA reads TGTGCCAGTACCCAAACAGGGACGGCCAACTATGGCTACACCTTC.

V gene TRBV7-9 combines with J gene TRBJ2-7; 10 bases agree with TRBD2. The trim removed 0 bases at V and 7 bases at J, leaving 6 bases unmatched. Germline CDR1 and CDR2: SEHNR and FQNEAQ (reference sequence). The CDR3 runs 15 residues. CDR3 residues: CASSLAASGRQEQYF. The CDR3 DNA sequence: TGTGCCAGCAGCTTAGCCGCTAGCGGGAGACAGGAGCAGTACTTC.

The chain is built from TRBV2 and TRBJ1-2; possibly TRBD1 for D (5 bases). Germline assignment: CDR1 SNHLY and CDR2 FYNNEI. The CDR3 totals 11 residues. V lost 8 bases and J lost 4, with 8 bases in between. This CDR3 reads CASQGPYGYTF. DNA of the CDR3: TGTGCCAGCCAGGGTCCCTATGGCTACACCTTC.

This chain joins TRBV14 and TRBJ2-7, with 10 bases aligning to TRBD2. The CDR3 loop spans 17 amino acids. Per the germline V gene, CDR1 is SGHDN and CDR2 is FVKESK. The V gene end was trimmed by 3 bases and the J gene end by 3 bases; junction bases not matched to a gene: 11. CDR3 region: CASSQGLAGAWGYEQYF. The CDR3 bases are TGTGCCAGCAGCCAGGGCCTAGCGGGGGCCTGGGGCTACGAGCAGTACTTC.

The rearrangement links TRBV30 to TRBJ1-1; maybe TRBD1 (6 bases). This CDR3 has 13 residues. The V gene lost 5 bases and the J gene lost 1 base, with 11 bases spanning the gap. Germline CDR1 reads GTSNPN; CDR2 reads SVGIG (reference sequence). The DNA for the CDR3 is TGTGCCTGGGGGACACGGCCGAACACTGAAGCTTTCTTT. Translation gives CAWGTRPNTEAFF.

The chain joins TRBV5-4 to TRBJ1-4; the D is unclear. This CDR3 is built from 15 residues. V was pared by 4 bases and J by 4 bases, with 14 bases between. CDR1 is SGHNT, CDR2 YYREEE, per germline (reference sequence). CDR3 region: CASSPKAGNNEKLFF. CDR3 bases: TGTGCCAGCAGCCCCAAAGCGGGGAATAATGAAAAACTGTTTTTT.

J is TRBJ2-6 and V is TRBV7-3, with D possibly TRBD2 on 6 matching bases. The CDR3 totals 19 residues. CDR1 SGHTA and CDR2 FQGTGA come from the germline V gene. V was shortened by 0 bases and J by 0 bases, with 15 bases between the two germline ends. CDR3 in amino acids: CASSLTKRAAHSGANVLTF. In DNA form, the CDR3 reads TGTGCCAGCAGCTTAACGAAGCGGGCGGCCCACTCTGGGGCCAACGTCCTGACTTTC.